The T cell receptor (delta chain) described here comes from a study of gamma-delta chains in newborns, infants, children. With CATT, TCRdb re-called clones from the reads. Among about 16,000 delta-chain clones listed, 7.3% were seen once. This clone has a handful of counts. The germline gives CDR1 GEAIGNYY, CDR2 EKD. CDR3 length: 18 amino acids. Trimming removed 0 bases at V and 0 bases at J, with 11 bases between. The clonotype comes from a child who was a newborn, infant or young child, either healthy, febrile or measles-vaccinated (not recorded which). J is TRDJ3 and V is TRDV2, with TRDD3 as a possible D gene (5 bases). Sequenced sample: blood. The CDR3 DNA is TGTGCCTGTGACACCGTGGGGTTCGACTCCTGGGACACCCGACAGATGTTTTTC. Amino acid sequence: CACDTVGFDSWDTRQMFF.